These T cell receptor beta chains were read from a single sample in a study of blood T cell repertoires in COVID-19. Some clones are missing from TCRdb's copy, which holds only in-frame ones; the method was immunoSEQ multiplex PCR. The sample lists more than 350,000 clones; about 88% were seen once. Sequencing input: PBMCs or T cells enriched from blood (not recorded which). All receptors derive from a woman aged 18-35 years who had been exposed to COVID-19. The CDR3 runs from the conserved cysteine through the conserved F or W. Only part of the rows carry a size: once, few, many, or a class if the clone is expanded.

size: .
V: TRBV14
CDR3: CASSQLTGLRSTEAFF

size: .
V: TRBV2
CDR3: CASSEGGASGRDTGELFF

size: .
V: TRBV6-1
CDR3: CASSEEVLGWQYF

size: .
V: TRBV6-5
CDR3: CASSYRGPGVDTQYF

size: .
V: TRBV10-1
CDR3: CASSARTGLEKLFF

size: .
V: TRBV6-5
CDR3: CASSYFRGLEKLFF

size: many
V: TRBV25-1
CDR3: CASLRGQGNTEAFF

size: .
V: TRBV25-1
CDR3: CASKVAGGPSTGELFF

size: .
V: TRBV4-2
CDR3: CASSQTSGGAGELFF

size: .
V: TRBV6-6
CDR3: CASSYPGQSYEQYF

size: .
V: TRBV5-1
CDR3: CASRTSGATDTQYF

size: .
V: TRBV7-8
CDR3: CASSLRTSGRETYNEQFF

size: once
V: TRBV5-8
CDR3: CASRLQGTNTGELFF

size: .
V: TRBV3-1/TRBV3-2
CDR3: CASSPRQGTWNTEAFF

size: .
V: TRBV6-2/TRBV6-3
CDR3: CASSLIGTDSNQPQHF

size: .
V: TRBV28
CDR3: CASSSEGQGTPLSGYF

size: .
V: TRBV5-5
CDR3: CASSFLDNEPAEQYF

size: .
V: TRBV11-3
CDR3: CASSSDRGSAEAFF

size: once
V: TRBV12-3/TRBV12-4
CDR3: CASSLRGYEQYF

size: .
V: TRBV11-2
CDR3: CASSPGTGTGQPQHF

size: .
V: TRBV29-1
CDR3: CSGRRTSGTISTDTQYF

size: .
V: TRBV7-2
CDR3: CASSLRGASSYNEQFF

size: .
V: TRBV12-5
CDR3: CASGLYNEQFF

size: .
V: TRBV9
CDR3: CASSAGGASGDTQYF

size: .
V: TRBV2
CDR3: CASSGSGGLANTEAFF

size: .
V: TRBV21-1
CDR3: CASRKPPPSGKRAAYEQYF

size: once
V: TRBV11-2
CDR3: CASSLGGQSSYEQYF

size: once
V: TRBV5-6
CDR3: CASSSGTSGSYEQYF

size: .
V: TRBV5-8
CDR3: CASSPGKTGITDTQYF

size: .
V: TRBV4-1
CDR3: CASSLPTPPLADTGELFF

size: .
V: TRBV6-5
CDR3: CASSYVQGNNQPQHF

size: .
V: TRBV10-3
CDR3: CAIRSSESSYNEQFF

size: .
V: TRBV5-1
CDR3: CASSPGQDHQPQHF

size: few
V: TRBV4-1
CDR3: CASSQPGLNSPLHF

size: .
V: TRBV28
CDR3: CASSLDRVYGYTF

size: .
V: TRBV5-4
CDR3: CASRTDRGRWGYTF

size: few
V: TRBV7-2
CDR3: CASSLDLLRTRSGTGELFF

size: .
V: TRBV7-2
CDR3: CASSPGSRGNSPLHF

size: .
V: TRBV7-9
CDR3: CASSLAGLGEVNNSPLHF

size: .
V: TRBV11-3
CDR3: CASRRPQHF

size: .
V: TRBV15
CDR3: CATSREGGGQPQHF

size: .
V: TRBV4-3
CDR3: CASSDLPGQAYNEQFF

size: .
V: TRBV7-2
CDR3: CASSLRQGSLAKNIQYF

size: .
V: TRBV7-9
CDR3: CASSSDTSPGTQYF

size: .
V: TRBV14
CDR3: CASSPLPGTGTYGYTF